Listed here are 28 T cell receptor beta chains from one sample, sequenced in a study of T cells in Graves' hyperthyroidism and ophthalmopathy. RNA transcripts served as the template for amplifying TCR beta CDR3 regions. During a first-round RT-PCR of the TCR CDR3, the HTBI primer set was used. Each CDR3 protein gets one entry after TCRdb re-called the multiplex PCR reads with MiXCR. The data show hundreds of thousands of distinct CDR3 sequences, about 38% seen once. The sample comprised blood. The receptors were sampled from a man younger than 30 with Graves' hyperthyroidism.

The sample holds a few counts of this clonotype. The chain is built from TRBV2 and TRBJ2-7; TRBD2 matches at 9 bases. The germline gives CDR1 SNHLY, CDR2 FYNNEI. The length of the CDR3 is 14 residues. Losses at the gene ends were 7 bases for V and 6 bases for J; bases not matched to a gene: 10. Here the CDR3 reads CASKPGLAVAEQYF. The CDR3 DNA sequence: TGTGCCAGCAAGCCGGGACTAGCAGTTGCCGAGCAGTACTTC.

This clonotype was counted many times. This sequence joins TRBV5-1 and TRBJ1-1, with D perhaps matching TRBD1 (5 bases). Per the germline V gene, CDR1 is SGHRS and CDR2 is YFSETQ. The CDR3 runs 16 residues. V shed 3 bases and J shed 6 bases, with 21 bases lying between them. This CDR3 is CASSSLGVGVGAEAFF. The CDR3 nucleotides are TGCGCCAGCAGCTCCTTGGGGGTAGGGGTAGGGGCTGAAGCTTTCTTT.

The chain is built from TRBV29-1 and TRBJ1-1, with D possibly TRBD1 on 6 matching bases. Germline V gives CDR1 SQVTM, CDR2 ANQGSEA. The germline V and J ends were trimmed by 3 bases and 0 bases, with 8 bases remaining between them. CDR3 length equals 13 residues. In DNA form, the CDR3 reads TGCAGCGTTGAGGGACAACTGAACACTGAAGCTTTCTTT. Translation: CSVEGQLNTEAFF.

This clonotype was observed many times. The chain links TRBV7-9 to TRBJ2-5; the D gene is possibly TRBD2 (6 bases). The CDR3 covers 13 residues. Trimming pared 5 bases from V and 4 bases from J, leaving 11 bases between. Germline V gene sequence: CDR1 SEHNR, CDR2 FQNEAQ (reference sequence). CDR3 sequence (DNA): TGTGCCAGCAGCCATAACGGGGGAGAGACCCAGTACTTC. Its protein product is CASSHNGGETQYF. The full variable domain, its missing parts supplied by reference TRBV7-9 and TRBJ2-5, is DTGVSQNPRHKITKRGQNVTFRCDPISEHNRLYWYRQTLGQGPEFLTYFQNEAQLEKSRLLSDRFSAERPKGSFSTLEIQRTEQGDSAMYLCASSHNGGETQYFGPGTRLLVL.

This sequence joins TRBV5-1 and TRBJ1-2, with D hard to call. The germline V and J ends were trimmed by 3 bases and 6 bases, with 15 bases remaining between them. Germline V lookup: CDR1 SGHRS, CDR2 YFSETQ. The CDR3 is 14 residues long. In DNA form, the CDR3 reads TGCGCCAGCAGCTCGGGCATCTACGCACATGGCTACACCTTC. This gives the protein CASSSGIYAHGYTF.

This clonotype was counted at least ten times. J is TRBJ1-5 and V is TRBV2; D ambiguous. Germline lookup yields CDR1 SNHLY and CDR2 FYNNEI. CDR3 length: 14 residues. Trimming cost V 7 bases and J 7 bases, with 17 bases left between them. The CDR3, as DNA: TGTGCCAGCACCGCGGAGACAACCGGGCAGCCCCAGCATTTT. The encoded protein is CASTAETTGQPQHF.

This chain links TRBV7-3 with TRBJ2-6, with a tentative D call TRBD1 (7 bases). V dropped 7 bases and J dropped 2 bases, with 15 bases sitting between them. This CDR3 contains 16 residues. CDR1 and CDR2 (germline): SGHTA, FQGTGA. The CDR3 region is CASILQGGPGANVLTF. CDR3 in DNA: TGTGCCAGCATCCTCCAGGGGGGTCCTGGGGCCAACGTCCTGACTTTC.

The V call is TRBV5-1, the J call TRBJ2-2; 8 positions match TRBD2. The CDR3 totals 15 residues. V was pared by 4 bases and J by 7 bases, with 9 bases of the junction left unmatched. Germline V gives CDR1 SGHRS, CDR2 YFSETQ. CDR3 loop: CASSAPGGRIGELFF. The CDR3 DNA is TGCGCCAGCAGCGCCCCGGGGGGGCGGATCGGGGAGCTGTTTTTT.

About this clonotype: One end of the junction fails to match germline, which may point to a read error. The chain links TRBV5-5 to TRBJ2-7; 11 bases are shared with TRBD2. The germline gives CDR1 SGHKS, CDR2 YYEKEE (reference sequence). The CDR3 spans 16 residues. The CDR3 region is CVSSQQLAGDTYEQYF. The CDR3 nucleotides read TGCGTCAGCAGCCAACAACTAGCGGGGGATACTTACGAGCAGTACTTC.

J is TRBJ1-5 and V is TRBV5-5; TRBD1 is a possible D gene (5 bases). Germline V gives CDR1 SGHKS, CDR2 YYEKEE (reference sequence). The CDR3 is made up of 15 amino acids. The V end was cut by 4 bases, the J end by 2 bases, with 13 bases between. CDR3 DNA sequence: TGTGCCAGCAGCAAGAGGCAGGGCGGCAATCAGCCCCAGCATTTT. It codes for CASSKRQGGNQPQHF.

About this clonotype itself: Possible read error: a much larger clone is one base away. This chain connects TRBV13 to TRBJ2-2, with D uncertain. Germline CDR1 is PRHDT and CDR2 is FYEKMQ (reference sequence). V lost 6 bases and J 4 bases, leaving 9 bases between the germline ends. The CDR3 is 13 residues long. The CDR3 sequence is CASSRVFTGELFF. CDR3 bases: TGTGCCAGCAGTCGAGTCTTCACCGGGGAGCTGTTTTTT.

This clonotype appeared many times. The CDR3 DNA reads as TGTGCCAGCAGCCGATACTCGAACACTGAAGCTTTCTTT. Protein product: CASSRYSNTEAFF. The chain joins TRBV5-6 to TRBJ1-1; D gene uncertain. Germline assignment: CDR1 SGHDT and CDR2 YYEEEE. The germline V and J ends were trimmed by 4 bases and 1 base, with 8 bases remaining between them. This CDR3 has 13 residues.

This clonotype was seen ten or more times. V is TRBV9 and J is TRBJ1-2; perhaps TRBD1 as D (5 bases). The V gene's germline CDR1 is SGDLS and CDR2 YYNGEE. CDR3 length equals 16 residues. The V end was cut by 3 bases, the J end by 2 bases, with 17 bases between. CDR3 sequence reads: CASSADKTKLNYGYTF. The CDR3 nucleotides read TGTGCCAGCAGCGCGGACAAGACTAAACTAAACTATGGCTACACCTTC.

This clonotype was observed a few times. The junction departs from the called germline gene at one end, perhaps through a read error. V and J are TRBV7-7 and TRBJ1-2; 7 positions match TRBD1. CDR1 and CDR2 from the germline V gene are SSHAT and FNYEAQ (reference sequence). The CDR3 loop spans 15 amino acids. CDR3 region: CASSYPGGQSYGYTF. The DNA of the CDR3 is TGTGCTAGCAGCTACCCAGGGGGACAAAGCTATGGCTACACCTTC.

This chain connects TRBV12-3 or TRBV12-4 to TRBJ2-5, with TRBD1 matching 9 bases. After removal of 2 bases from V and 9 bases from J, the junction contained 7 bases not matched to a gene. This CDR3 is built from 14 residues. The DNA of the CDR3 is TGTGCCAGCAGTTTACTAGGGGACAGGGAGGCCCAGTACTTC. Translated, it gives CASSLLGDREAQYF.

CDR3 coding DNA: TGCAGCGTTGAAGATAGTAGGGTTGGCTACACCTTC. Translated: CSVEDSRVGYTF. The chain employs TRBV29-1 and TRBJ1-2, with no clear D. The germline gives CDR1 SQVTM, CDR2 ANQGSEA. V dropped 0 bases and J dropped 7 bases, with 9 bases sitting between them. This CDR3 contains 12 residues.

Only a few counts were recorded for this clonotype. The V and J genes are TRBV10-3 and TRBJ1-6; 9 bases line up with TRBD1. Trimming at V came to 10 bases and at J to 10 bases, leaving 5 bases not matched to a gene. Germline V gene data show CDR1 as ENHRY and CDR2 as SYGVKD. This CDR3 is 12 amino acids long. As DNA, the CDR3 is TGTGCCAGTGGACAGGGGCTCTCACCCCTCCACTTT. This translates into CASGQGLSPLHF.

This clonotype was counted between two and nine times. The gene calls are TRBV5-4 and TRBJ2-7; tentative D call: TRBD2 (5 bases). Trimming removed 3 bases at V and 5 bases at J, with 15 bases between. This CDR3 is built from 14 residues. From germline, CDR1 is SGHNT and CDR2 YYREEE (reference sequence). For the CDR3, the DNA is TGTGCCAGCAGCTCCCCAGGTGGGAGAGACGAGCAGTACTTC. Its translation is CASSSPGGRDEQYF.

The CDR3 bases are TGTGCCAGCAGTTACTCCCGGGGACAGGGAAGTTTGGCTTTCTTT. It specifies CASSYSRGQGSLAFF. This chain uses TRBV6-5 with TRBJ1-1, with 9 bases that match TRBD1. The germline gives CDR1 MNHEY, CDR2 SVGAGI. The length of the CDR3 is 15 residues. J was trimmed by 11 bases and V by 0 bases; bases with no gene match: 10.

The chain uses TRBV20-1 and TRBJ1-2; 8 nucleotides agree with TRBD1. This CDR3 comprises 13 residues. CDR1 DFQATT and CDR2 SNEGSKA come from the germline V gene (reference sequence). The V segment lost 6 bases and the J segment 5 bases; nucleotides outside the gene matches: 8. The CDR3 is CSAHSGTGYGYTF. The DNA for the CDR3 is TGCAGTGCCCACTCAGGGACAGGTTATGGCTACACCTTC.

This clonotype was detected many times. The chain recombines TRBV9 with TRBJ2-5; D uncertain. The CDR3 has 13 residues. Germline loops: CDR1 SGDLS, CDR2 YYNGEE. V was clipped by 4 bases and J by 0 bases, with 7 bases between them. CDR3 DNA sequence: TGTGCCAGCAGCCCCAATAACCAAGAGACCCAGTACTTC. It translates to CASSPNNQETQYF. The whole variable domain, filled in from reference TRBV9 and TRBJ2-5, reads DSGVTQTPKHLITATGQRVTLRCSPRSGDLSVYWYQQSLDQGLQFLIQYYNGEERAKGNILERFSAQQFPDLHSELNLSSLELGDSALYFCASSPNNQETQYFGPGTRLLVL.

V is TRBV9 and J is TRBJ2-2; 7 bases match TRBD2. Trimming removed 3 bases from V and 2 bases from J; junction bases left unmatched: 4. In germline, CDR1 is SGDLS, CDR2 YYNGEE. The CDR3 is 15 residues long. CDR3 loop: CASSASGVNTGELFF. CDR3 DNA sequence: TGTGCCAGCAGCGCGAGCGGGGTAAACACCGGGGAGCTGTTTTTT.

The genes are TRBV10-3 and TRBJ2-2; 13 bases fit TRBD2. The CDR3 has 18 amino acids. Germline lookup yields CDR1 ENHRY and CDR2 SYGVKD. Trimming took 1 base from V and 2 from J; bases not matched to a gene: 4. The DNA for the CDR3 is TGTGCCATCAGTGAGTTGTGGACTAGCGGGGGAAACACCGGGGAGCTGTTTTTT. Translating it yields CAISELWTSGGNTGELFF.

This clonotype was counted at least ten times. The chain is built from TRBV10-2 and TRBJ1-5, with D uncertain. V lost 8 bases, J lost 0 bases, and 20 bases lay in between. CDR3 length: 17 residues. Germline V CDR1 and CDR2: WSHSY, SAAADI. DNA of the CDR3: TGCGCCAGCGGTGGTTTATCGGAATCGCATAGCAATCAGCCCCAGCATTTT. It yields the protein CASGGLSESHSNQPQHF.

About this clonotype itself: A much larger clone lies a single base off, so this may be a read error. The chain carries TRBV29-1 and TRBJ2-7; possible D gene TRBD2, 6 bases. This CDR3 has 13 amino acids. The germline V gene has CDR1 SQVTM and CDR2 ANQGSEA. The chain's CDR3 is CGAAGTLPHEQYF. The CDR3 bases are TGCGGTGCTGCCGGGACTTTGCCCCACGAGCAGTACTTC.

V usage is TRBV11-1 and J usage is TRBJ1-5, with 7 bases fitting TRBD1. Unmatched junction bases numbered 6, after V lost 5 bases and J lost 5 bases. The CDR3 covers 14 residues. Germline values: CDR1 SGHAT, CDR2 FQDESV (reference sequence). CDR3 coding DNA: TGTGCCAGCAGCCTGACAGGGCTACATCAGCCCCAGCATTTT. Protein product: CASSLTGLHQPQHF.

This chain joins TRBV7-2 and TRBJ1-2, with 8 bases that match TRBD1. V trimming: 2 bases; J trimming: 4 bases; junction bases outside the gene matches: 6. There are 15 residues in the CDR3. CDR1 SGHTA and CDR2 FQGNSA come from the germline V gene. CDR3 loop: CASSLPKQGGYGYTF. Written as DNA, the CDR3 is TGTGCCAGCAGCTTACCTAAACAGGGGGGCTATGGCTACACCTTC.

The chain employs TRBV5-1 and TRBJ1-6; 8 bases line up with TRBD1. Losses at the gene ends were 0 bases for V and 3 bases for J; bases not matched to a gene: 2. The CDR3 sequence is 16 residues long. Germline V gene sequence: CDR1 SGHRS, CDR2 YFSETQ. CDR3 protein: CASSLVTGGYNSPLHF. The CDR3 region has the DNA TGCGCCAGCAGCTTGGTTACAGGGGGCTATAATTCACCCCTCCACTTT.